This entry lists 9 T cell receptor beta chains sequenced from one sample in a study of T-cell reconstitution after alpha-beta-depleted transplantation in children. Preparation of the TCRbeta library involved a method that used unique molecular identifiers. In TCRdb, the PCR reads were re-called with MiXCR into one record per CDR3 protein. The data hold about 480,000 distinct CDR3 sequences, with 9.5% to 15% observed a single time. The starting material was PBMCs from the stem cell graft donor, obtained from the stem cell graft. The receptors derive from a human donor who donated a stem cell graft to a child with combined immunodeficiency.

In its sample, this clonotype was seen many times. J is TRBJ2-3 and V is TRBV6-1; TRBD2 matches at 9 bases. CDR1 is MNHNS, CDR2 SASEGT, per germline. The CDR3 consists of 14 residues. With V trimmed by 6 bases and J by 3 bases, 4 bases remained unmatched. The CDR3 nucleotides are TGTGCCAGCAGCGGGCTAGCGGGGACAGATACGCAGTATTTT. It codes for CASSGLAGTDTQYF.

This clonotype appeared many times. The chain joins TRBV7-2 to TRBJ2-2; D unresolved. CDR3 size: 15 residues. Trimming removed 1 base from V and 6 bases from J, with 12 bases in between. Per germline, CDR1 SGHTA and CDR2 FQGNSA. CDR3 in DNA: TGTGCCAGCAGCTTAGTAGTGCTCCAGGCCGGGGAGCTGTTTTTT. Residues: CASSLVVLQAGELFF.

This clonotype was counted only a few times. Here the CDR3 reads CASSHKIGLAGGLGKNIQYF. In nucleotides, the CDR3 is TGTGCCAGCAGCCACAAAATAGGGCTAGCGGGAGGGCTGGGGAAAAACATTCAGTACTTC. V and J are TRBV9 and TRBJ2-4; TRBD2 matches 12 bases. Trimming cost V 4 bases and J 4 bases; bases outside gene matches: 18. Germline loops: CDR1 SGDLS, CDR2 YYNGEE. The CDR3 has 20 residues.

This clonotype appeared a few times. The J gene is TRBJ1-2, the V gene TRBV3-1; no firm D call. CDR1 and CDR2 from the germline V gene are LGHDT and YNNKEL (reference sequence). This CDR3 has 13 amino acids. The V end lost 5 bases, the J end lost 1 base, and 8 bases lay between the germline ends. CDR3 sequence reads: CASSGRNNYGYTF. CDR3 in DNA: TGTGCCAGCAGCGGACGGAATAACTATGGCTACACCTTC.

This clonotype was picked up a small number of times. The chain links TRBV30 to TRBJ1-1; 10 nucleotides align to TRBD1. This CDR3 contains 15 residues. Germline lookup yields CDR1 GTSNPN and CDR2 SVGIG (reference sequence). With 5 bases clipped from V and 3 bases from J, the junction kept 9 bases outside the gene matches. This CDR3 is CAWAPKGTGDTEAFF. The CDR3 region has the DNA TGTGCCTGGGCCCCGAAAGGGACAGGGGACACTGAAGCTTTCTTT.

The chain employs TRBV29-1 and TRBJ1-5, with a weak D call TRBD1 (6 bases). The CDR3 length is 13 residues. V shed 4 bases and J shed 5 bases, with 12 bases lying between them. CDR1 is SQVTM and CDR2 is ANQGSEA in the germline V gene. CDR3 DNA: TGCAGCGTTGCCCCGGGACACCATCAGCCCCAGCATTTT. Its protein is CSVAPGHHQPQHF.

A note on this clonotype: A read error may be the cause here, since a much bigger clone is one base away. The chain has TRBV7-9 and TRBJ2-7, with TRBD2 matching 8 bases. The CDR3 contains 13 residues. Germline V gives CDR1 SEHNR, CDR2 FQNEAQ (reference sequence). V trimming: 3 bases; J trimming: 5 bases; junction bases outside the gene matches: 3. The CDR3 DNA is TGTGCCAGCAGCTTCACGGGAGGGCACGAGCAGTACTTC. Translation gives CASSFTGGHEQYF.

This clonotype showed up many times. The chain has TRBV4-3 and TRBJ2-3; TRBD1 matches 7 bases. CDR1 LGHNA and CDR2 YSLEER come from the germline V gene. The CDR3 loop spans 14 amino acids. V trimming: 2 bases; J trimming: 3 bases; junction bases outside the gene matches: 2. The CDR3 DNA follows: TGCGCCAGCAGCCAAAACAGGGGTACAGATACGCAGTATTTT. Translated: CASSQNRGTDTQYF.

This clonotype has ten or more counts. The chain carries TRBV12-3 or TRBV12-4 and TRBJ1-5; D is uncertain. This CDR3 is 13 amino acids long. Trimming shortened V by 7 bases and J by 8 bases, and 15 bases separated the two germline ends. DNA for the CDR3: TGTGCCAGCATCCCTTTGCCCCGGGAGCCCCAGCATTTT. Its translation is CASIPLPREPQHF.